These 24 T cell receptor beta chains originate from one sample sequenced in a study of T cells in Graves' hyperthyroidism and ophthalmopathy. Regions amplified from RNA transcripts were the TCR beta CDR3 regions. During a first-round RT-PCR of the TCR CDR3, the HTBI primer set was used. Each CDR3 protein is one row after TCRdb ran MiXCR on the multiplex PCR reads. This sample has 500,000 or so distinct CDR3 sequences, with approximately 16% found just once. The sequencing input was blood. The source of these receptors is a woman aged 25 to 39 with Graves' ophthalmopathy.

There are many counts of this clonotype. The chain links TRBV2 to TRBJ2-3, with TRBD1 as a possible D gene (6 bases). Trimming cost V 5 bases and J 2 bases, with 11 bases left between them. Germline V gene sequence: CDR1 SNHLY, CDR2 FYNNEI. The CDR3 is made up of 14 amino acids. This CDR3 is CASSFGGHTDTQYF. Written as DNA, the CDR3 is TGTGCCAGCAGTTTTGGGGGACACACAGATACGCAGTATTTT.

This clonotype appeared many times. The V call is TRBV20-1, the J call TRBJ1-2; D not resolved. The CDR3 extends over 12 amino acids. The germline V gene has CDR1 DFQATT and CDR2 SNEGSKA (reference sequence). V was clipped by 3 bases and J by 7 bases, with 12 bases between them. CDR3 amino acids: CSARLAGGGYTF. The DNA for the CDR3 is TGCAGTGCTAGGTTGGCAGGTGGTGGCTACACCTTC.

This clonotype was recorded many times. The chain uses TRBV11-2 and TRBJ2-5; D gene ambiguous. Deletions cut 3 bases from V and 4 bases from J, with 12 bases between. Germline CDR1 and CDR2: SGHAT and FQNNGV. The CDR3 sequence is 14 residues long. The CDR3 DNA sequence: TGTGCCAGCAGCTTTGTTGCTCCAAGAGAGACCCAGTACTTC. Residues: CASSFVAPRETQYF.

There are many counts of this clonotype. V and J are TRBV28 and TRBJ1-1; D is uncertain. The germline V and J ends were trimmed by 3 bases and 8 bases, with 19 bases remaining between them. The V gene's germline CDR1 is MDHEN and CDR2 SYDVKM. The CDR3 is 15 amino acids. The chain's CDR3 is CASSFNFLNPLEAFF. As DNA, the CDR3 is TGTGCCAGCAGTTTCAACTTCCTAAACCCATTGGAAGCTTTCTTT.

This chain joins TRBV29-1 and TRBJ2-5; 12 bases match TRBD2. With V trimmed by 3 bases and J by 5 bases, 7 bases remained unmatched. The germline CDR1 and CDR2 sequences are SQVTM and ANQGSEA. The CDR3 covers 15 residues. This CDR3 reads CSVEPSSGRAETQYF. DNA of the CDR3: TGCAGCGTTGAGCCTTCTAGCGGGAGGGCTGAGACCCAGTACTTC.

This clonotype showed up many times. The chain recombines TRBV11-2 with TRBJ2-2; unclear D gene. The V and J ends lost 1 base and 8 bases respectively, with 14 bases between them. There are 15 residues in the CDR3. CDR1 SGHAT and CDR2 FQNNGV come from the germline V gene. This CDR3 is CASSLVYGARGELFF. The DNA of the CDR3 is TGTGCCAGCAGCTTAGTTTACGGAGCACGGGGGGAGCTGTTTTTT. The complete variable domain, with remaining parts taken from reference TRBV11-2 and TRBJ2-2, reads EAGVAQSPRYKIIEKRQSVAFWCNPISGHATLYWYQQILGQGPKLLIQFQNNGVVDDSQLPKDRFSAERLKGVDSTLKIQPAKLEDSAVYLCASSLVYGARGELFFGEGSRLTVL.

This clonotype was observed a handful of times. The CDR3 DNA is TGTGCCAGCAGTTTATATAGCGGGAGGGCCTACAATGAGCAGTTCTTC. This translates into CASSLYSGRAYNEQFF. V is TRBV27 and J is TRBJ2-1; 11 nucleotides align to TRBD2. The germline gives CDR1 MNHEY, CDR2 SMNVEV (reference sequence). There are 16 residues in the CDR3. V lost 1 base, J lost 2 bases, and 1 base stayed unmatched.

Ten or more counts support this clonotype. This rearrangement joins TRBV6-1 to TRBJ2-3; 11 bases line up with TRBD1. This CDR3 has 14 amino acids. Germline-derived CDR1 and CDR2 are MNHNS and SASEGT. With V trimmed by 8 bases and J by 3 bases, 4 bases remained unmatched. The CDR3 loop is CASGGDRGTDTQYF. Written as DNA, the CDR3 is TGTGCCAGCGGTGGGGACAGGGGGACAGATACGCAGTATTTT.

This clonotype has a count of ten or more. V gene TRBV7-8 combines with J gene TRBJ2-1, with D possibly matching TRBD1 (5 bases). CDR3 length equals 17 residues. Trimming took 0 bases from V and 5 from J, leaving 17 bases between them. CDR1 and CDR2 from the germline V gene are SGHVS and FQNEAQ. DNA for the CDR3: TGTGCCAGCAGCTTAGCGCTACGGCAGGGATGGAACAATGAGCAGTTCTTC. Encoded protein: CASSLALRQGWNNEQFF.

This chain connects TRBV20-1 to TRBJ1-4; D remains unclear. The V and J ends lost 4 bases and 0 bases respectively, with 12 bases between them. There are 15 residues in the CDR3. The germline V gene encodes CDR1 DFQATT and CDR2 SNEGSKA (reference sequence). The CDR3 here is CSAIPDRATNEKLFF. The DNA for the CDR3 is TGCAGTGCTATCCCAGACCGTGCAACTAATGAAAAACTGTTTTTT.

This clonotype has a handful of counts. V gene TRBV6-1 combines with J gene TRBJ1-4; 10 nucleotides line up with TRBD1. The trim removed 6 bases at V and 4 bases at J, leaving 5 bases unmatched. Germline CDR1 and CDR2: MNHNS and SASEGT. There are 15 residues in the CDR3. The CDR3: CASRARTGGNEKLFF. Written as DNA, the CDR3 is TGTGCCAGCAGGGCTCGGACAGGGGGTAATGAAAAACTGTTTTTT.

This clonotype has just a few counts. This sequence may be a read error, since a much larger clone differs from it by one base. V and J are TRBV12-3 or TRBV12-4 and TRBJ1-1, with D unclear. The CDR3 sequence is 14 residues long. The V end lost 5 bases, the J end lost 3 bases, and 13 bases lay between the germline ends. The CDR3 DNA sequence: TGTGCCAGCAGTCCGTTACATAGGGACACTGAAGCTTTCTTT. This encodes CASSPLHRDTEAFF.

The rearrangement uses TRBV6-2 or TRBV6-3 and TRBJ2-5; tentative D call: TRBD1 (7 bases). This CDR3 has 14 amino acids. Germline loops: CDR1 MNHEY, CDR2 SVGEGT. V was clipped by 6 bases and J by 4 bases, with 15 bases between them. The CDR3 nucleotides read TGTGCCAGCAGCCACGTCCAGGGGGGAGAGACCCAGTACTTC. This gives the protein CASSHVQGGETQYF.

This clonotype was found a few times. The gene calls are TRBV4-1 and TRBJ2-3; D unclear. The CDR3 consists of 13 residues. Germline lookup yields CDR1 MGHRA and CDR2 YSYEKL. V was shortened by 0 bases and J by 4 bases, with 5 bases between the two germline ends. The CDR3 spells CASSQDTPDTQYF. The CDR3 nucleotides are TGCGCCAGCAGCCAAGATACCCCAGATACGCAGTATTTT.

The chain combines TRBV29-1 with TRBJ2-2; 9 bases line up with TRBD1. The CDR3 is 14 residues long. The junction had 6 bases not matched to a gene; V was cut back by 7 bases and J by 3 bases. Germline lookup yields CDR1 SQVTM and CDR2 ANQGSEA. CDR3 nucleotides: TGCAGCGCTGGGACAGGGATCTACACCGGGGAGCTGTTTTTT. Residues: CSAGTGIYTGELFF.

This clonotype has at least ten counts. The chain recombines TRBV27 with TRBJ2-7; 8 bases agree with TRBD2. Trimming at V came to 7 bases and at J to 0 bases, leaving 5 bases not matched to a gene. Germline V gene data show CDR1 as MNHEY and CDR2 as SMNVEV (reference sequence). The CDR3 contains 14 residues. Written as DNA, the CDR3 is TGTGCCAGCACCGGACTAGCCCCCTCCTACGAGCAGTACTTC. It yields the protein CASTGLAPSYEQYF.

The genes are TRBV5-5 and TRBJ1-4; 7 bases align to TRBD1. V was pared by 3 bases and J by 5 bases, with 4 bases of the junction left unmatched. In germline, CDR1 is SGHKS, CDR2 YYEKEE (reference sequence). The length of the CDR3 is 14 residues. Here the CDR3 DNA reads TGTGCCAGCAGCTACGACAGGGTCAATGAAAAACTGTTTTTT. It yields the protein CASSYDRVNEKLFF. The whole variable domain, remainder taken from reference TRBV5-5 and TRBJ1-4, is DAGVTQSPTHLIKTRGQQVTLRCSPISGHKSVSWYQQVLGQGPQFIFQYYEKEERGRGNFPDRFSARQFPNYSSELNVNALLLGDSALYLCASSYDRVNEKLFFGSGTQLSVL.

In its sample, this clonotype was seen many times. V usage is TRBV20-1 and J usage is TRBJ1-2, with D perhaps TRBD1 (6 bases). From germline, CDR1 is DFQATT and CDR2 SNEGSKA (reference sequence). Trimming stripped 3 bases from V and 2 bases from J, with 16 bases between. The CDR3 has 15 residues. For the CDR3, the DNA is TGCAGTGCTAGGATCCTTGACAGGTCCAACTATGGCTACACCTTC. Translated, it gives CSARILDRSNYGYTF.

This clonotype was counted ten times or more. This rearrangement joins TRBV5-1 to TRBJ2-2; 7 bases match TRBD1. V lost 4 bases to trimming and J lost 4 bases; unmatched junction nucleotides: 7. The CDR3 loop spans 15 amino acids. Germline loops: CDR1 SGHRS, CDR2 YFSETQ. CDR3 loop: CASSTETGFTGELFF. The DNA for the CDR3 is TGCGCCAGCAGCACCGAGACAGGGTTCACCGGGGAGCTGTTTTTT.

The J gene is TRBJ2-7, the V gene TRBV7-2; D possibly corresponds to TRBD1 (5 bases). The CDR3 has 16 residues. Germline CDR1 is SGHTA and CDR2 is FQGNSA. The ends were cut back, 8 bases at V and 2 bases at J, with 22 bases in the middle. The chain's CDR3 is CASLYRKLGKTYEQYF. CDR3 DNA: TGTGCCAGCCTCTACAGGAAATTGGGTAAAACCTACGAGCAGTACTTC. The complete variable domain, with remaining parts taken from reference TRBV7-2 and TRBJ2-7, reads GAGVSQSPSNKVTEKGKDVELRCDPISGHTALYWYRQSLGQGLEFLIYFQGNSAPDKSGLPSDRFSAERTGGSVSTLTIQRTQQEDSAVYLCASLYRKLGKTYEQYFGPGTRLTVT.

This clonotype was observed a few times. The chain couples TRBV12-3 or TRBV12-4 to TRBJ2-2; TRBD2 aligns across 8 bases. The CDR3 loop spans 15 amino acids. V trimming: 1 base; J trimming: 6 bases; junction bases outside the gene matches: 4. CDR3 residues: CASSLGGLASGELFF. The CDR3 DNA is TGTGCCAGCAGTTTAGGAGGACTAGCCTCCGGGGAGCTGTTTTTT.

This clonotype was counted many times. The genes are TRBV7-9 and TRBJ2-7, with D maybe TRBD2 (6 bases). Looked up from germline, CDR1 is SEHNR and CDR2 is FQNEAQ (reference sequence). V was pared by 5 bases and J by 5 bases, with 16 bases between. CDR3 length: 14 amino acids. The DNA of the CDR3 is TGTGCCAGCAGCCCCCTGGAGGGTACGGACGAGCAGTACTTC. Its translation is CASSPLEGTDEQYF.

The rearrangement joins TRBV20-1 to TRBJ2-7, with D tentatively TRBD1 or TRBD2 (6 bases each). Germline lookup yields CDR1 DFQATT and CDR2 SNEGSKA (reference sequence). The V gene lost 6 bases and the J gene lost 5 bases, with 17 bases spanning the gap. This CDR3 is built from 13 residues. CDR3 coding DNA: TGCAGTGCCGAGGGGGAGGAGGGCGACGAGCAGTACTTC. This gives the protein CSAEGEEGDEQYF.

This clonotype was found many times. The rearrangement joins TRBV5-1 to TRBJ2-7; 7 bases map to TRBD2. CDR1 SGHRS and CDR2 YFSETQ come from the germline V gene. V lost 2 bases, J lost 3 bases, and 2 bases stayed unmatched. The CDR3 contains 13 residues. The CDR3 spells CASSFGDYYEQYF. In DNA form, the CDR3 reads TGCGCCAGCAGCTTTGGGGACTACTACGAGCAGTACTTC.